These T cell receptor beta chains were read from a single sample in a study of regulatory T cells in long-lasting Graves disease. TCRdb used MiXCR to reprocess the multiplex PCR reads, holding one entry per CDR3 protein. The table shows roughly 400,000 distinct CDR3 sequences, with 16% occurring only once. The sample was also linked to a second study, of T cells in Graves' hyperthyroidism and ophthalmopathy.

Sequencing was performed on peripheral blood mononuclear cells (PBMCs), taken at new diagnosis, from a patient treated with antithyroid drugs. The receptors come from a woman aged 18-29 years with Graves disease. The CDR3 runs from the conserved cysteine through the conserved F or W. A D gene is named only where the DNA matches it firmly. Rows give clone size only sometimes, using once, few, many, or a class for an expanded clone.

CDR3 length	J gene	D gene	clone size	V gene	CDR3 protein	CDR3 DNA
16	TRBJ1-1	TRBD1	many	TRBV28	CASRAPLGQRNTEAFF	TGTGCCAGCAGAGCTCCTCTGGGACAGAGGAACACTGAAGCTTTCTTT
17	TRBJ1-2	TRBD1	many	TRBV11-2	CASSPNHRTGGGYGYTF	TGTGCCAGCAGCCCCAACCACCGGACAGGTGGGGGCTATGGCTACACCTTC
14	TRBJ2-1	NA	few	TRBV19	CASSISGPLNEQFF	TGTGCCAGTAGTATTTCGGGACCTCTCAATGAGCAGTTCTTC
15	TRBJ2-1	NA	NA	TRBV19	CASSMGGNSYNEQFF	TGTGCCAGTAGTATGGGCGGAAATTCCTACAATGAGCAGTTCTTC
16	TRBJ2-5	TRBD2	many	TRBV3-1	CASGPPSGFGQETQYF	TGTGCCAGCGGACCTCCTAGCGGCTTCGGGCAAGAGACCCAGTACTTC
16	TRBJ2-7	TRBD2	few	TRBV7-8	CASSLLAGIRAYEQYF	TGTGCCAGCAGCTTACTAGCGGGAATCAGGGCCTACGAGCAGTACTTC
14	TRBJ1-5	TRBD1	many	TRBV2	CASSPTGGLQPQHF	TGTGCCAGCAGTCCTACAGGGGGACTTCAGCCCCAGCATTTT
16	TRBJ2-3	TRBD2	few	TRBV27	CASASLAGGVADTQYF	TGTGCCAGCGCAAGTTTAGCGGGAGGCGTGGCAGATACGCAGTATTTT
14	TRBJ1-1	TRBD1	many	TRBV18	CASSPDRANTEAFF	TGTGCCAGCTCACCAGACAGGGCAAACACTGAAGCTTTCTTT
16	TRBJ1-1	NA	many	TRBV27	CASSRVHGMVNTEAFF	TGTGCCAGCAGCCGGGTCCATGGGATGGTGAACACTGAAGCTTTCTTT
15	TRBJ2-3	TRBD2	few	TRBV30	CAWSWAGGRTDTQYF	TGTGCCTGGAGTTGGGCGGGAGGGCGCACGGATACGCAGTATTTT
15	TRBJ2-3	TRBD2	few	TRBV20-1	CSARLLAGDGDTQYF	TGCAGTGCGAGGCTCTTGGCGGGAGATGGGGATACGCAGTATTTT
19	TRBJ2-1	TRBD2	many	TRBV6-2/TRBV6-3	CASSSGGLAGGYSYNEQFF	TGTGCCAGCAGTTCAGGGGGACTAGCGGGAGGATACTCCTACAATGAGCAGTTCTTC
14	TRBJ1-4	NA	many	TRBV6-5	CASSYSEGSEKLFF	TGTGCCAGCAGTTACTCGGAGGGGAGTGAAAAACTGTTTTTT
14	TRBJ2-1	TRBD2	many	TRBV6-2/TRBV6-3	CASRPGLAFNEQFF	TGTGCCAGCAGGCCGGGACTAGCGTTCAATGAGCAGTTCTTC
13	TRBJ1-1	NA	NA	TRBV4-3	CASSQKKATEAFF	TGCGCCAGCAGCCAAAAAAAGGCAACTGAAGCTTTCTTT
14	TRBJ1-2	NA	many	TRBV7-9	CASSLAAASYGYTF	TGTGCCAGCAGCTTAGCAGCAGCAAGTTATGGCTACACCTTC
13	TRBJ1-5	NA	many	TRBV7-2	CASRPDRNQPQHF	TGTGCCAGCAGACCTGACAGGAATCAGCCCCAGCATTTT
16	TRBJ2-1	TRBD1	medium-sized	TRBV28	CASSRGQGGSDNEQFF	TGTGCCAGCAGTCGGGGACAGGGAGGCTCCGACAATGAGCAGTTCTTC
14	TRBJ2-7	NA	NA	TRBV5-4	CASSLVDGTDEQYF	TGTGCCAGCAGCTTGGTGGACGGTACGGACGAGCAGTACTTC
17	TRBJ2-6	NA	NA	TRBV6-5	CASSYRTRSSGANVLTF	TGTGCCAGCAGTTACCGGACCAGAAGCTCTGGGGCCAACGTCCTGACTTTC
15	TRBJ2-7	NA	many	TRBV7-9	CASTSGGQPDYEQYF	TGTGCCAGCACCTCCGGGGGACAACCCGACTACGAGCAGTACTTC
14	TRBJ2-1	TRBD2	many	TRBV3-1	CARDGGVPRNEQFF	TGTGCCAGAGACGGGGGGGTACCACGCAATGAGCAGTTCTTC
16	TRBJ2-1	TRBD2	NA	TRBV7-9	CASSLLAGGWYNEQFF	TGTGCCAGCAGCTTATTAGCGGGAGGGTGGTACAATGAGCAGTTCTTC
15	TRBJ2-1	TRBD2	NA	TRBV6-1	CASKRAGGPYNEQFF	TGTGCCAGCAAGAGAGCGGGAGGGCCCTACAATGAGCAGTTCTTC
14	TRBJ2-1	TRBD2	NA	TRBV10-1	CASRSSGPYNEQFF	TGCGCCAGCAGGTCTAGCGGCCCCTACAATGAGCAGTTCTTC
14	TRBJ2-7	NA	few	TRBV4-1	CASSQTPAHYEQYF	TGCGCCAGCAGCCAAACCCCTGCCCACTACGAGCAGTACTTC
15	TRBJ2-3	NA	many	TRBV7-9	CASSSPRDFEDTQYF	TGTGCCAGCAGCTCCCCGCGGGACTTTGAGGATACGCAGTATTTT
15	TRBJ2-5	NA	many	TRBV7-9	CASSLGWGDRETQYF	TGTGCCAGCAGCTTGGGATGGGGGGACCGGGAGACCCAGTACTTC
15	TRBJ2-2	TRBD1	NA	TRBV5-1	CASRTGTAKTGELFF	TGCGCCAGCAGAACCGGGACAGCGAAGACCGGGGAGCTGTTTTTT
12	TRBJ1-2	NA	many	TRBV20-1	CSAPQGRDGYTF	TGCAGTGCTCCCCAGGGGAGGGATGGCTACACCTTC
16	TRBJ2-7	NA	many	TRBV12-3/TRBV12-4	CASSLALSEKPYEQYF	TGTGCCAGCAGTTTAGCGTTGTCAGAGAAGCCCTACGAGCAGTACTTC
15	TRBJ1-1	NA	few	TRBV30	CAWSPRSGGRPEAFF	TGTGCCTGGAGTCCCAGGAGTGGGGGGCGGCCTGAAGCTTTCTTT
13	TRBJ1-2	NA	many	TRBV6-1	CASSEMGDYGYTF	TGTGCCAGCAGTGAAATGGGTGACTATGGCTACACCTTC
15	TRBJ2-3	TRBD1	many	TRBV12-3/TRBV12-4	CASSLGQGVSDTQYF	TGTGCCAGCAGTTTAGGACAGGGAGTTTCAGATACGCAGTATTTT
11	TRBJ1-2	NA	few	TRBV6-1	CATAVNYGYTF	TGTGCCACCGCGGTTAACTATGGCTACACCTTC
13	TRBJ2-7	NA	NA	TRBV29-1	CSVEGGDVYEQYF	TGCAGCGTTGAAGGGGGGGACGTCTACGAGCAGTACTTC
15	TRBJ2-3	NA	many	TRBV3-1	CASSQWGGSTDTQYF	TGTGCCAGCAGCCAATGGGGCGGGTCCACAGATACGCAGTATTTT
17	TRBJ2-1	TRBD1	few	TRBV20-1	CSATGQGPPSSYNEQFF	TGCAGTGCTACAGGACAGGGGCCTCCCAGCTCCTACAATGAGCAGTTCTTC
14	TRBJ2-5	TRBD1	many	TRBV30	CAWNRQGRQETQYF	TGTGCCTGGAATAGACAGGGAAGGCAAGAGACCCAGTACTTC
15	TRBJ2-7	TRBD2	many	TRBV3-1	CASSRPGLAGPEQYF	TGTGCCAGCAGCCGCCCGGGACTAGCGGGACCCGAGCAGTACTTC
15	TRBJ2-3	TRBD2	many	TRBV7-8	CASSLGAGVADTQYF	TGTGCCAGCAGCTTAGGGGCGGGAGTCGCAGATACGCAGTATTTT
20	TRBJ2-1	TRBD2	many	TRBV27	CASSQFSGLAGGPGVKEQFF	TGTGCCAGCAGCCAGTTCTCAGGACTAGCGGGAGGGCCTGGGGTAAAGGAGCAGTTCTTC
14	TRBJ2-7	TRBD2	few	TRBV20-1	CSASSGRVSYEQYF	TGCAGTGCCTCCAGCGGGAGGGTGTCCTACGAGCAGTACTTC
12	TRBJ1-6	NA	few	TRBV3-1	CASSRGEAPLHF	TGTGCCAGCAGCCGTGGAGAGGCACCCCTCCACTTT
15	TRBJ2-7	NA	few	TRBV9	CASSPTGGGHYEQYF	TGTGCCAGCAGCCCGACAGGTGGGGGCCACTACGAGCAGTACTTC
17	TRBJ1-5	TRBD1	once	TRBV6-2/TRBV6-3	CASSIRTGGLSNQPQHF	TGTGCCAGCAGTATACGGACAGGGGGCCTGAGCAATCAGCCCCAGCATTTT
14	TRBJ2-7	TRBD1	many	TRBV6-5	CASSYKTGGYEQYF	TGTGCCAGCAGTTACAAAACAGGGGGATACGAGCAGTACTTC